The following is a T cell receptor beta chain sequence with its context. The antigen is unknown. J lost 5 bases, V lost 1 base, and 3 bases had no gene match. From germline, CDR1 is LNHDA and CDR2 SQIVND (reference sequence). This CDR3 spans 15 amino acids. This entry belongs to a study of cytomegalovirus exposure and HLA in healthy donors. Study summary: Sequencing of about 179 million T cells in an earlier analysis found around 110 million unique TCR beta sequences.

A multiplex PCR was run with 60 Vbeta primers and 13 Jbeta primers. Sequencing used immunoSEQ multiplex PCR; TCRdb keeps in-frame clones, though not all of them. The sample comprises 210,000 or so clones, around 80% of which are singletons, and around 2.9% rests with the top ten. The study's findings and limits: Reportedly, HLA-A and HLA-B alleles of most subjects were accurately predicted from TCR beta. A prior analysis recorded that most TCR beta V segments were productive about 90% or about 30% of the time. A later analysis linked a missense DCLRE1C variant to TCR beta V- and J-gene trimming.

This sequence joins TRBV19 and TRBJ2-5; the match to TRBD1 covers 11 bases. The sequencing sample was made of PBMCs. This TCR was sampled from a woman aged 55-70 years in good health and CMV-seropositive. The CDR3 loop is CASSIGTGGDETQYF. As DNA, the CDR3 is TGTGCCAGTAGTATAGGGACAGGGGGCGACGAGACCCAGTACTTC.